The next 24 T cell receptor beta chains were all read from a single sample in a study of radiotherapy plus CTLA-4 blockade in lung cancer. The protocol was immunoSEQ multiplex PCR, while the TCRdb copy is restricted to in-frame clones and leaves out a portion. The sample carries roughly 66,000 clones, approximately 83% recorded once. The sample was peripheral blood, taken from a patient treated with radiotherapy plus ipilimumab. The receptors stem from a human donor with non-small cell lung cancer who had a partial response to radiotherapy plus ipilimumab.

The chain couples TRBV18 to TRBJ1-2, with 10 bases identical to TRBD1. V lost 3 bases, J lost 4 bases, and 5 bases stayed unmatched. Looked up from germline, CDR1 is KGHSH and CDR2 is LQKENI. CDR3 length: 15 residues. CDR3 sequence (DNA): TGTGCCAGCTCACCTATGACAGGGGGCTCCTATGGCTACACCTTC. Translated, it gives CASSPMTGGSYGYTF.

Turning to this clone: The identical CDR3 is also encoded by other nucleotide sequences in the sample. The V gene is TRBV6-1, the J gene TRBJ2-7; D gene ambiguous. The V gene's germline CDR1 is MNHNS and CDR2 SASEGT. The germline V and J ends were trimmed by 2 bases and 3 bases, with 2 bases remaining between them. CDR3 length: 11 residues. CDR3 loop: CASSERYEQYF. CDR3 nucleotide sequence: TGTGCCAGCAGTGAACGCTACGAGCAGTACTTC.

This clone was seen only a few times. J is TRBJ1-1 and V is TRBV29-1; 9 nucleotides match TRBD1. Germline CDR1 reads SQVTM; CDR2 reads ANQGSEA. The CDR3 contains 15 residues. J lost 5 bases, V lost 6 bases, and 13 bases had no gene match. The CDR3 nucleotides are TGCAGCGTCCACTTGGGGCCGACAGGGGGTACTGAAGCTTTCTTT. It codes for CSVHLGPTGGTEAFF. Variable domain in full (rest from reference TRBV29-1 and TRBJ1-1): SAVISQKPSRDICQRGTSLTIQCQVDSQVTMMFWYRQQPGQSLTLIATANQGSEATYESGFVIDKFPISRPNLTFSTLTVSNMSPEDSSIYLCSVHLGPTGGTEAFFGQGTRLTVV.

This chain joins TRBV28 and TRBJ2-4, with 10 bases identical to TRBD2. The germline V gene has CDR1 MDHEN and CDR2 SYDVKM. J lost 1 base, V lost 5 bases, and 5 bases had no gene match. The CDR3 covers 16 residues. For the CDR3, the DNA is TGTGCCAGCAGTGACAGCGGGAGGGCGGCCAAAAACATTCAGTACTTC. This translates into CASSDSGRAAKNIQYF.

The chain joins TRBV29-1 to TRBJ2-1, with 14 bases identical to TRBD2. J was trimmed by 1 base and V by 3 bases; bases with no gene match: 17. The CDR3 loop spans 21 amino acids. Germline CDR1 reads SQVTM; CDR2 reads ANQGSEA. The CDR3 loop is CSVDGGTSGRKRGGSYNEQFF. Here the CDR3 DNA reads TGCAGCGTTGACGGCGGGACTAGCGGGAGAAAGAGGGGTGGGTCCTACAATGAGCAGTTCTTC.

CDR3 nucleotides: TGCGCCAGCAGCCCAAGGGGCCTGAACACTGAAGCTTTCTTT. This gives the protein CASSPRGLNTEAFF. The chain recombines TRBV4-1 with TRBJ1-1, with a weak D call TRBD1 (5 bases). The CDR3 spans 14 residues. Trimming cost V 4 bases and J 0 bases, with 9 bases left between them. The V gene's germline CDR1 is MGHRA and CDR2 YSYEKL.

The chain couples TRBV21-1 to TRBJ2-3; the table's D call TRBD1 went unverified against the DNA. TRBV21-1 represents a pseudogene. CDR3 length: 13 residues. The CDR3: CAGRQYSTDTQYF. CDR3 coding DNA: TGTGCCGGACGACAGTATAGCACAGATACGCAGTATTTT.

V usage is TRBV7-3 and J usage is TRBJ2-2, with 12 bases identical to TRBD1. The CDR3 extends over 18 amino acids. Per the germline V gene, CDR1 is SGHTA and CDR2 is FQGTGA. The J segment lost 4 bases and the V segment lost 1 base, leaving 7 bases of the junction unmatched. The CDR3 region has the DNA TGTGCCAGCAGCTTAAGAGGGACAGGGGGCTATGGCACCGGGGAGCTGTTTTTT. Protein sequence: CASSLRGTGGYGTGELFF.

The chain employs TRBV2 and TRBJ1-2; TRBD1 aligns across 8 bases. CDR1 SNHLY and CDR2 FYNNEI come from the germline V gene. The CDR3 consists of 17 residues. Trimming cost V 4 bases and J 4 bases; bases outside gene matches: 14. The CDR3 region has the DNA TGTGCCAGCAGTGGAGCAGGACAGGGATCCGTGTTCTATGGCTACACCTTC. It encodes CASSGAGQGSVFYGYTF.

The chain uses TRBV7-8 and TRBJ2-1; D possibly corresponds to TRBD1 (6 bases). Per the germline V gene, CDR1 is SGHVS and CDR2 is FQNEAQ. The CDR3 sequence is 15 residues long. The germline V and J ends were trimmed by 6 bases and 2 bases, with 14 bases remaining between them. For the CDR3, the DNA is TGTGCCAGCAGACGGAACAGGGTCCCCTACAATGAGCAGTTCTTC. Translating it yields CASRRNRVPYNEQFF.

The sample holds one count of this clone. The chain has TRBV7-3 and TRBJ2-7; 9 bases fit TRBD2. Germline V CDR1 and CDR2: SGHTA, FQGTGA. The ends lost 0 bases at V and 3 bases at J; junction bases unmatched: 6. CDR3 length: 16 residues. In DNA, the CDR3 is TGTGCCAGCAGCTTAACCGGGGTAGCGGGAGTCTACGAGCAGTACTTC. This codes for CASSLTGVAGVYEQYF.

The rearrangement joins TRBV18 to TRBJ1-1; D remains ambiguous. Germline CDR1 reads KGHSH; CDR2 reads LQKENI. CDR3 size: 14 residues. Trimming removed 6 bases at V and 2 bases at J, with 13 bases between. This CDR3 is CASSRQAGNTEAFF. Written as DNA, the CDR3 is TGTGCCAGCTCCCGTCAGGCAGGAAACACTGAAGCTTTCTTT.

This chain connects TRBV18 to TRBJ2-1; 9 bases agree with TRBD2. From germline, CDR1 is KGHSH and CDR2 LQKENI. The CDR3 runs to 14 residues. With V trimmed by 1 base and J by 8 bases, 3 bases remained unmatched. Here the CDR3 reads CASSPRWTSDEQFF. For the CDR3, the DNA is TGTGCCAGCTCACCACGCTGGACTAGCGATGAGCAGTTCTTC.

This chain links TRBV28 with TRBJ1-4; 10 bases fit TRBD1. Germline loops: CDR1 MDHEN, CDR2 SYDVKM. The ends lost 1 base at V and 8 bases at J; junction bases unmatched: 7. CDR3 length equals 16 residues. CDR3 protein: CASSLSAGTGVEKLFF. The CDR3 region has the DNA TGTGCCAGCAGTTTATCAGCCGGGACAGGGGTAGAAAAACTGTTTTTT.

V gene TRBV5-1 combines with J gene TRBJ2-1; 9 positions match TRBD1. V gave up 6 bases and J gave up 4 bases; unmatched junction bases: 8. CDR3 length equals 15 residues. CDR1 and CDR2 from the germline V gene are SGHRS and YFSETQ. The CDR3 nucleotides read TGCGCCAGCACCCAAGTGGGACAGGGATACAATGAGCAGTTCTTC. Translation: CASTQVGQGYNEQFF.

In this sample, this clone turned up once. V gene TRBV19 combines with J gene TRBJ1-5; TRBD1 matches at 8 bases. This CDR3 is 15 amino acids long. The J segment lost 7 bases and the V segment lost 1 base, leaving 6 bases of the junction unmatched. CDR1 and CDR2 (germline): LNHDA, SQIVND (reference sequence). CDR3 loop: CASSIGGQGEQPQHF. CDR3 sequence (DNA): TGTGCCAGTAGTATAGGAGGACAGGGCGAGCAGCCCCAGCATTTT.

The gene calls are TRBV19 and TRBJ2-7; D possibly corresponds to TRBD1 (6 bases). There are 15 residues in the CDR3. Germline V gene data show CDR1 as LNHDA and CDR2 as SQIVND (reference sequence). With 3 bases removed from V and 1 base from J, the gap between germline ends came to 13 bases. The CDR3 nucleotides are TGTGCCAGTAGTATGTTACGGGACACATCCTACGAGCAGTACTTC. Encoded protein: CASSMLRDTSYEQYF.

The V call is TRBV18, the J call TRBJ1-2; D may be TRBD1 (5 bases). This CDR3 region has 15 residues. The V gene's germline CDR1 is KGHSH and CDR2 LQKENI. Trimming removed 5 bases from V and 4 bases from J, with 17 bases in between. Here the CDR3 DNA reads TGTGCCAGCTCAGGGACCGGGACGGGAGTCTATGGCTACACCTTC. It encodes CASSGTGTGVYGYTF.

V usage is TRBV5-5 and J usage is TRBJ2-3, with unresolved D. The CDR3 loop spans 13 amino acids. Trimming pared 2 bases from V and 2 bases from J, leaving 6 bases between. Germline V CDR1 and CDR2: SGHKS, YYEKEE (reference sequence). Here the CDR3 reads CASSFSSTDTQYF. As DNA, the CDR3 is TGTGCCAGCAGCTTTTCCTCCACAGATACGCAGTATTTT.

The rearrangement links TRBV6-1 to TRBJ2-7; 11 bases match TRBD2. The length of the CDR3 is 15 residues. CDR1 and CDR2 from the germline V gene are MNHNS and SASEGT. The V segment lost 3 bases and the J segment 6 bases; nucleotides outside the gene matches: 7. CDR3 amino acids: CASSDSGREVFEQYF. In DNA, the CDR3 is TGTGCCAGCAGTGATAGCGGGAGGGAGGTTTTCGAGCAGTACTTC.

The rearrangement joins TRBV7-7 to TRBJ1-3, with D possibly matching TRBD1 (6 bases). The germline V gene encodes CDR1 SSHAT and CDR2 FNYEAQ (reference sequence). V was clipped by 5 bases and J by 2 bases, with 13 bases between them. This CDR3 contains 15 residues. This CDR3 reads CASSALQGPGNTIYF. CDR3 coding DNA: TGTGCCAGCAGCGCACTACAGGGTCCTGGAAACACCATATATTTT.

The chain employs TRBV19 and TRBJ1-5; 9 bases fit TRBD1. V was clipped by 3 bases and J by 3 bases; unmatched bases: 3. Germline V gives CDR1 LNHDA, CDR2 SQIVND (reference sequence). The length of the CDR3 is 15 residues. This CDR3 is CASSIHRGPNQPQHF. Written as DNA, the CDR3 is TGTGCCAGTAGTATTCACAGGGGGCCCAATCAGCCCCAGCATTTT.

V is TRBV28 and J is TRBJ1-2; possibly TRBD1 for D (5 bases). V gave up 4 bases and J gave up 5 bases, with 14 bases separating them. Germline loops: CDR1 MDHEN, CDR2 SYDVKM. CDR3 length: 14 residues. The CDR3 spells CASSSPGGVYGYTF. DNA for the CDR3: TGTGCCAGCAGTTCCCCGGGAGGGGTGTATGGCTACACCTTC.

This sequence joins TRBV6-5 and TRBJ2-7; the D gene is possibly TRBD1 (5 bases). Germline lookup yields CDR1 MNHEY and CDR2 SVGAGI. Trimming took 4 bases from V and 5 from J, leaving 15 bases between them. This CDR3 has 14 residues. The CDR3 DNA sequence: TGTGCCAGCAGTTTTTTCCAGGGTGACAACGAGCAGTACTTC. The encoded protein is CASSFFQGDNEQYF.